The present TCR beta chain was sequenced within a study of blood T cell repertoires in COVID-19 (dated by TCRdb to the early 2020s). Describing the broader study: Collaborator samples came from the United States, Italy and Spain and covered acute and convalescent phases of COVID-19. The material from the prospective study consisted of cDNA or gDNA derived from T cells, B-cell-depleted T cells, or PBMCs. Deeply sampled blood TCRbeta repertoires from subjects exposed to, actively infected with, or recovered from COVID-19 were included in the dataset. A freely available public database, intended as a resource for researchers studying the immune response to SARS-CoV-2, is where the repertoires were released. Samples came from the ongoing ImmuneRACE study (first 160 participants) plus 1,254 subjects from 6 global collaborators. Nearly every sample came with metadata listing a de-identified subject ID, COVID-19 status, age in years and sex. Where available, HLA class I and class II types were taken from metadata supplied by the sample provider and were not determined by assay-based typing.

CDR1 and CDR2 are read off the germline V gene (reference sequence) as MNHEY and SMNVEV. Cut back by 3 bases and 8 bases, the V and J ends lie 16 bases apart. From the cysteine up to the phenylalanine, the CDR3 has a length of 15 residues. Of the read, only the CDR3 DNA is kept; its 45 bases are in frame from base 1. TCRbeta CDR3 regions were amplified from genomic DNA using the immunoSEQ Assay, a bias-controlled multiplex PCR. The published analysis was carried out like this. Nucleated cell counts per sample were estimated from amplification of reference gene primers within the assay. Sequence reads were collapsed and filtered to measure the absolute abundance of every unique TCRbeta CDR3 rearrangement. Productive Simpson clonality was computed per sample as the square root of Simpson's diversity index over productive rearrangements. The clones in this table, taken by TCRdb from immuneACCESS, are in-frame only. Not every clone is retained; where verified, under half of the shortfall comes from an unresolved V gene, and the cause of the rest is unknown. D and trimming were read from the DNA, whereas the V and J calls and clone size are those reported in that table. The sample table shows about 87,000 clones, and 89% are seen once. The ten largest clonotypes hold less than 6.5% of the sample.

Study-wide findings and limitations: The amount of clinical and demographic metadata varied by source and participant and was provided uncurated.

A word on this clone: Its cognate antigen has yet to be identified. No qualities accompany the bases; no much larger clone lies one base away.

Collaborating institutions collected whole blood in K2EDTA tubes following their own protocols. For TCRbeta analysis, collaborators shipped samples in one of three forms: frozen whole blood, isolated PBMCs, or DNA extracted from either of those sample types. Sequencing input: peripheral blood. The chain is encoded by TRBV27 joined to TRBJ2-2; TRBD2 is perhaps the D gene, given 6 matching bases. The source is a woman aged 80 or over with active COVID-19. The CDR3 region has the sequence CASSFGSGGAGELFF. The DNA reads TGTGCCAGCAGTTTCGGTTCCGGGGGAGCGGGGGAGCTGTTTTTT.